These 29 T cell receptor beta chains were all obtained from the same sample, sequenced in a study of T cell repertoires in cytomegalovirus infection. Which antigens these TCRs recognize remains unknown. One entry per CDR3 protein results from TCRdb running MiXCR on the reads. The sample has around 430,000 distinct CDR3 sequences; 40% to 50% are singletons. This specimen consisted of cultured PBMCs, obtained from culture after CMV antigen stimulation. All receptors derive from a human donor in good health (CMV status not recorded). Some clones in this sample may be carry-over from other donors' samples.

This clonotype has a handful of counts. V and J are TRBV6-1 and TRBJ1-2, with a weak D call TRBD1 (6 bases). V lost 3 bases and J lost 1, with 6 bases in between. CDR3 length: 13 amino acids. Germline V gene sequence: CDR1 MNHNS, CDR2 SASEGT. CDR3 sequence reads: CASSEDSNYGYTF. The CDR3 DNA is TGTGCCAGCAGTGAGGACAGTAACTATGGCTACACCTTC.

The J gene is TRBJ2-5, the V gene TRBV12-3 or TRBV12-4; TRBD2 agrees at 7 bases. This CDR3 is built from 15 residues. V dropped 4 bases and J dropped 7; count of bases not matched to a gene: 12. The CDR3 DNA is TGTGCCAGCAGTTGGGCGGCTCGCGGGGGATGGACCCAGTACTTC. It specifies CASSWAARGGWTQYF.

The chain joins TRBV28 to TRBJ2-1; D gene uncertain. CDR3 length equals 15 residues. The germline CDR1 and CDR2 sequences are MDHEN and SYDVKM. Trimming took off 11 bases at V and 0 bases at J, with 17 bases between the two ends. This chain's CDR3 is CACWSIKDSYNEQFF. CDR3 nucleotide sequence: TGTGCCTGCTGGTCGATTAAAGACTCCTACAATGAGCAGTTCTTC.

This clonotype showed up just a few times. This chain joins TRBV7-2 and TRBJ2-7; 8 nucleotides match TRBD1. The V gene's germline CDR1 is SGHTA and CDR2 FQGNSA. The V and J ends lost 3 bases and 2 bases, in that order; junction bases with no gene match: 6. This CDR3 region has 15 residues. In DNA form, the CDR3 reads TGTGCCAGCAGCTTTGGACAGGGTCAGACCTACGAGCAGTACTTC. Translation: CASSFGQGQTYEQYF.

CDR3 in amino acids: CAISETANEKLFF. The DNA of the CDR3 is TGTGCCATCAGTGAGACAGCTAATGAAAAACTGTTTTTT. The rearrangement links TRBV10-3 to TRBJ1-4, with D unclear. Germline-derived CDR1 and CDR2 are ENHRY and SYGVKD. V dropped 2 bases and J dropped 3 bases, with 4 bases sitting between them. This CDR3 comprises 13 residues.

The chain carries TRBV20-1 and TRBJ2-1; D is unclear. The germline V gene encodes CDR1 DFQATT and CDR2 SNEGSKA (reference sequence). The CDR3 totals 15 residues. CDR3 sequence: CSAVSFGPLDNEQFF. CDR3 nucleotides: TGCAGCGCTGTGTCGTTTGGGCCGCTGGACAATGAGCAGTTCTTC.

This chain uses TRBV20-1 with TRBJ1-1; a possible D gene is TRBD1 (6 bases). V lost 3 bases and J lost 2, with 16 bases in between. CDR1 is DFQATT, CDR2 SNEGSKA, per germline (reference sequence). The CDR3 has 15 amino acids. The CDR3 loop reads CSARYRTEPNTEAFF. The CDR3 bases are TGCAGTGCTAGGTACAGGACAGAGCCCAACACTGAAGCTTTCTTT.

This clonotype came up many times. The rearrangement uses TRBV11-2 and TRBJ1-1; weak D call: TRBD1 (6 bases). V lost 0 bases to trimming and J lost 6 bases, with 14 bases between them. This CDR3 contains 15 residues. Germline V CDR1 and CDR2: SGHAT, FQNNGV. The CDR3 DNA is TGTGCCAGCAGCTTAGATCACAGGGCCCGGGCTGAAGCTTTCTTT. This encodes CASSLDHRARAEAFF.

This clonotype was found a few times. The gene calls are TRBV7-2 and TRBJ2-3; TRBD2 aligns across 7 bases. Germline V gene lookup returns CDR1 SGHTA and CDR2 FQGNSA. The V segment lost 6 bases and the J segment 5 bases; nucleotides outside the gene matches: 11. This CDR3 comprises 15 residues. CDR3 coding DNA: TGTGCCAGCAGTTATACGGGAGGTGGGGTAGATACGCAGTATTTT. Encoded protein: CASSYTGGGVDTQYF. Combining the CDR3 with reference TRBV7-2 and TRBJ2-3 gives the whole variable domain GAGVSQSPSNKVTEKGKDVELRCDPISGHTALYWYRQSLGQGLEFLIYFQGNSAPDKSGLPSDRFSAERTGGSVSTLTIQRTQQEDSAVYLCASSYTGGGVDTQYFGPGTRLTVL.

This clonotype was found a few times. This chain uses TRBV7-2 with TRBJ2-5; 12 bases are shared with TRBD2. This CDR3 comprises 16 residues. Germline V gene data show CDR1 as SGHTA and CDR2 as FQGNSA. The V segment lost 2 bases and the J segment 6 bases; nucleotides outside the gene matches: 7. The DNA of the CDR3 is TGTGCCAGCAGCTTATTGGGGCTAGCGGGGGGGAAGACCCAGTACTTC. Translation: CASSLLGLAGGKTQYF.

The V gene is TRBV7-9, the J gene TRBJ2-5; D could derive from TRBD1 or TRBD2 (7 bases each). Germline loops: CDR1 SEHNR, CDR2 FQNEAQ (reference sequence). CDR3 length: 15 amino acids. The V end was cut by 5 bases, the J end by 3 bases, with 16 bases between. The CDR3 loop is CASSPGEGAKETQYF. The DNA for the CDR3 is TGTGCCAGCAGCCCCGGGGAGGGGGCGAAAGAGACCCAGTACTTC.

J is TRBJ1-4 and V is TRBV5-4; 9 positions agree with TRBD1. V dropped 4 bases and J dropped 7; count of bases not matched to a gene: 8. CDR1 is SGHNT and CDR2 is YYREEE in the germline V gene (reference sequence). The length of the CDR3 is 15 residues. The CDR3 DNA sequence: TGTGCCAGCAGCCAGGGCGGACAGGGGCGTGAAAAACTGTTTTTT. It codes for CASSQGGQGREKLFF.

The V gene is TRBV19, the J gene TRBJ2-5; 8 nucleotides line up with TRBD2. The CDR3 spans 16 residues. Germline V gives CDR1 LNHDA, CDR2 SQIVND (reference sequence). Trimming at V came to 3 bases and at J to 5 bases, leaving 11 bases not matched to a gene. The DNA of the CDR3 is TGTGCCAGTAGTATCGGCGGACTAGCTAAACGGGAGACCCAGTACTTC. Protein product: CASSIGGLAKRETQYF.

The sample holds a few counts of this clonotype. This chain's CDR3 is CASSLGAGTGGYEQYF. CDR3 bases: TGTGCCAGCAGCTTAGGAGCGGGGACAGGGGGTTACGAGCAGTACTTC. The V and J genes are TRBV7-2 and TRBJ2-7; 11 bases match TRBD1. V dropped 1 base and J dropped 4; count of bases not matched to a gene: 6. This CDR3 contains 16 residues. The germline V gene encodes CDR1 SGHTA and CDR2 FQGNSA.

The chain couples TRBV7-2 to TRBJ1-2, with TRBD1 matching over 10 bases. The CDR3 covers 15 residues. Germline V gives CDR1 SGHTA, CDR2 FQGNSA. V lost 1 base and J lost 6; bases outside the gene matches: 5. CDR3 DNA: TGTGCCAGCAGCTTAGATATCGGACAGGGGGATGGCTACACCTTC. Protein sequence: CASSLDIGQGDGYTF.

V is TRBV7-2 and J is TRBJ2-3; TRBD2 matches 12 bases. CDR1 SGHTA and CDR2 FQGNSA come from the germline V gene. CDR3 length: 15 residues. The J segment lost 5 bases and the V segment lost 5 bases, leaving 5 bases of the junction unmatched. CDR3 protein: CASSVVTSGRDTQYF. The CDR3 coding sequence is TGTGCCAGCAGCGTGGTGACTAGCGGGAGAGATACGCAGTATTTT.

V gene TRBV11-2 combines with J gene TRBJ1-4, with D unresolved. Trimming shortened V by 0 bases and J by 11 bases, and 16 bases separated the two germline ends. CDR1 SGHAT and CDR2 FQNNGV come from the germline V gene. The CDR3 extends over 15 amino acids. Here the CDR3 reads CASSLDWAGRVKLFF. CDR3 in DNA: TGTGCCAGCAGCTTAGATTGGGCGGGAAGGGTGAAACTGTTTTTT.

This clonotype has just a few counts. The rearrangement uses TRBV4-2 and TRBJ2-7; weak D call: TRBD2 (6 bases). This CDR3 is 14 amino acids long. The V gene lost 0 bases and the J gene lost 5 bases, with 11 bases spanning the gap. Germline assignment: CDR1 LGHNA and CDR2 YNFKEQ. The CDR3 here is CASSQEIGGDEQYF. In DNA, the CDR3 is TGTGCCAGCAGCCAAGAAATAGGAGGGGACGAGCAGTACTTC.

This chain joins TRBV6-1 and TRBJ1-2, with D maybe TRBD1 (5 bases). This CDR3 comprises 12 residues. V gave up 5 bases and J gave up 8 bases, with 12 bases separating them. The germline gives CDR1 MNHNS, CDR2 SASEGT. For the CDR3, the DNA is TGTGCCAGCAGTTCCGGGGCAGGCGGCTACACCTTC. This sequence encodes CASSSGAGGYTF.

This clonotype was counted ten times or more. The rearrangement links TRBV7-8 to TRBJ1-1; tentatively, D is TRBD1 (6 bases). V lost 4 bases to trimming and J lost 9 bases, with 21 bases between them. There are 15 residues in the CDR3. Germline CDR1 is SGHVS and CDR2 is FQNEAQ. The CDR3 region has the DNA TGTGCCAGCAGCTCCGGACAGCTTCTTCTTCTCCAAGCTTTCTTT. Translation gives CASSSGQLLLLQAFF.

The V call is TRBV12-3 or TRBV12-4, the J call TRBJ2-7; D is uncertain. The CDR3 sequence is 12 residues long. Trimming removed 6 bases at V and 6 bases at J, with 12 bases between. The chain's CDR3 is CASSPGSGEQYF. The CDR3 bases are TGTGCCAGCAGCCCCGGATCGGGCGAGCAGTACTTC.

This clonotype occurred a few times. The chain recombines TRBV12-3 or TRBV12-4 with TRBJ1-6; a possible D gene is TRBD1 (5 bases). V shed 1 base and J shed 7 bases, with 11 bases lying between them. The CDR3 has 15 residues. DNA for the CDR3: TGTGCCAGCAGTTTAGTGGGGCCAGGCAATTCACCCCTCCACTTT. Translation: CASSLVGPGNSPLHF.

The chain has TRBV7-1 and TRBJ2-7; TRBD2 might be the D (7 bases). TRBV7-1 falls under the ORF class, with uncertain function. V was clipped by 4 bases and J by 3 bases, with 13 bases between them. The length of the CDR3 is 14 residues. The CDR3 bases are TGTGCCAGCAGCTGGAAGGGGGGGTACTACGAGCAGTACTTC. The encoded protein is CASSWKGGYYEQYF.

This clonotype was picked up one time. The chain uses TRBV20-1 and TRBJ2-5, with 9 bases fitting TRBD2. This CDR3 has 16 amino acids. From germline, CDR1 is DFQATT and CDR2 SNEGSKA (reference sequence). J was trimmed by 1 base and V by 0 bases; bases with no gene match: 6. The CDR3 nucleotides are TGCAGTGCTAGAGATATGGGCGGGAGGGCCCAAGAGACCCAGTACTTC. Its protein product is CSARDMGGRAQETQYF.

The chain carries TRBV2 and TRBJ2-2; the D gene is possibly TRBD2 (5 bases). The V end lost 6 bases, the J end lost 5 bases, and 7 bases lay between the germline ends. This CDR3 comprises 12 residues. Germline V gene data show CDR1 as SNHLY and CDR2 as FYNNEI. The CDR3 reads CASREDTGELFF. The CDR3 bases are TGTGCCAGCAGGGAGGATACCGGGGAGCTGTTTTTT. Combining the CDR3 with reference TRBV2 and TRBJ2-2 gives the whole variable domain EPEVTQTPSHQVTQMGQEVILRCVPISNHLYFYWYRQILGQKVEFLVSFYNNEISEKSEIFDDQFSVERPDGSNFTLKIRSTKLEDSAMYFCASREDTGELFFGEGSRLTVL.

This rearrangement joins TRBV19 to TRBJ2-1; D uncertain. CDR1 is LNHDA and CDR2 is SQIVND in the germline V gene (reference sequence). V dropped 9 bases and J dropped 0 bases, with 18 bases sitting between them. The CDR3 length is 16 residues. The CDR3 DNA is TGTGCCAGCCAGGACCATAGCAGCAGCTCCTACAATGAGCAGTTCTTC. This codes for CASQDHSSSSYNEQFF. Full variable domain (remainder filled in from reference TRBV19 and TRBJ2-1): DGGITQSPKYLFRKEGQNVTLSCEQNLNHDAMYWYRQDPGQGLRLIYYSQIVNDFQKGDIAEGYSVSREKKESFPLTVTSAQKNPTAFYLCASQDHSSSSYNEQFFGPGTRLTVL.

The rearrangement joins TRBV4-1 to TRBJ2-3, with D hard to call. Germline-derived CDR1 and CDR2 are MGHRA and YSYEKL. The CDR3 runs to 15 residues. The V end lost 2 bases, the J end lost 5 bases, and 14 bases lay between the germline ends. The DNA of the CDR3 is TGCGCCAGCAGCCAATCAGTGGGATTGGTAGATACGCAGTATTTT. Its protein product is CASSQSVGLVDTQYF.

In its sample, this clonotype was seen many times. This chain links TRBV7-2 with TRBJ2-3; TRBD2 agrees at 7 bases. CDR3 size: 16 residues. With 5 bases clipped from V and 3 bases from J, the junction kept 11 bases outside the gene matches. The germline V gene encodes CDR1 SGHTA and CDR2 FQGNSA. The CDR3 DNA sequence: TGTGCCAGCAGCCCGGGGGAGGGGTCCGGTACAGATACGCAGTATTTT. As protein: CASSPGEGSGTDTQYF.

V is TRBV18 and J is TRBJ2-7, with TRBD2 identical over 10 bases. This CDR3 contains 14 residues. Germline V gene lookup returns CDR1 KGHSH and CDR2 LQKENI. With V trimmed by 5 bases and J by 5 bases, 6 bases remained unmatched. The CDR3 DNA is TGTGCCAGCTCATCCCAGCGGGAGGGAAACGAGCAGTACTTC. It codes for CASSSQREGNEQYF.